This TCR beta chain was retrieved from a study of blood T cell repertoires in COVID-19 (dated by TCRdb to between 2020 and 2021). Turning to the overall study: Collaborator samples came from the United States, Italy and Spain and covered acute and convalescent phases of COVID-19. The prospective study material was composed of cDNA or gDNA derived from T cells, B-cell-depleted T cells, or PBMCs. Subjects who had been exposed to COVID-19, were actively infected with it, or had recovered from it provided the deeply sampled blood TCRbeta repertoires that made up the dataset. The repertoires were released in a freely available public database meant as a resource for research on the immune response to SARS-CoV-2. Samples were obtained from the ongoing ImmuneRACE study (first 160 participants) and from over 1,000 subjects provided by 6 global collaborators. Nearly every sample came with metadata listing a de-identified subject ID, COVID-19 status, age in years and sex. Where available, HLA class I and class II types were taken from metadata supplied by the sample provider and were not determined by assay-based typing. On the study overall, not on this receptor specifically: The quantity of clinical and demographic metadata differed by source and by participant and was supplied without curation.

In regard to this clone: It lacks a known antigen. Base qualities are missing; no much larger clone stands one base away.

V ends up 1 base short and J 4 bases short, with an unmatched junction base count of 7. From the cysteine up to the phenylalanine, the CDR3 has a length of 17 residues. Only the CDR3 region is kept as DNA, spanning 51 bases read in frame from base 1. CDR1 and CDR2, per the germline V gene, are LGHNA and YNFKEQ. At one collaborating source in Seattle, patients were enrolled during active infection and were followed longitudinally through the course of disease. Whole blood was collected in K2EDTA tubes by collaborating institutions according to the institutions' own protocols. For TCRbeta analysis, collaborators shipped samples in one of three forms: frozen whole blood, isolated PBMCs, or DNA extracted from either of those sample types. TCRbeta CDR3 regions were amplified from genomic DNA using the immunoSEQ Assay, a bias-controlled multiplex PCR. As for the original processing: The number of nucleated cells in each sample was estimated from the amplification of reference gene primers within the assay. Sequence reads were collapsed and filtered to measure the absolute abundance of every unique TCRbeta CDR3 rearrangement. For each sample, productive Simpson clonality was calculated as the square root of Simpson's diversity index across productive rearrangements. TCRdb provides this immuneACCESS table in a form limited to in-frame rearrangements. Some clones are lacking; in checked studies, under half of them reflect an unresolved V gene, and why the rest are absent is not known. V, J and clone size are those of that table, while D and trimming were read from the DNA. In this sample the table shows approximately 290,000 clones, 80% to 95% of which occur a single time. The ten largest account for about 2% of the sample.

The chain uses TRBV4-2 and TRBJ2-7; 13 of the junction bases match TRBD2. The TCR originated in a woman younger than 45 with COVID-19, enrolled during active disease. Sequenced material: peripheral blood. The DNA sequence is as follows: TGTGCCAGCAGCCAAGGACTAGCGGGAGGTAGGGCGTACGAGCAGTACTTC. It translates as CASSQGLAGGRAYEQYF.